This TCR beta chain stems from a study of metastatic and nonmetastatic thyroid tumors. Overall study results and limits: Reportedly, malignant thyroid tumors had significantly higher TCR beta diversity than benign nodules, in blood and tumor.

In the original analysis: CDR3 was compared across clinicopathological groups, and the resulting differences were used to build a distant-metastasis classifier for papillary thyroid cancer. TCRdb redid the clone calls on the PCR reads using MiXCR. Here the V and J calls rest on TCRdb's processing, not on the authors' analysis. Here the sample spans about 39,000 clones, 16% being singletons. Patients were all untreated before their thyroid surgery. Ten or more counts support this clone. Its antigen is still unknown. V dropped 4 bases and J dropped 2 bases, with 8 bases sitting between them. The germline CDR1 and CDR2 sequences are MDHEN and SYDVKM. The CDR3 covers 13 residues.

Input material: blood. This receptor was obtained from a female donor with papillary thyroid cancer or a benign thyroid nodule (not recorded which). Some clones in this sample may be carry-over from other donors' samples. This chain connects TRBV28 to TRBJ1-2; tentatively, D is TRBD1 (6 bases). CDR3 coding DNA: TGTGCCAGCAGTTCCGGACAGAACTATGGCTACACCTTC. Protein: CASSSGQNYGYTF.